The 15 T cell receptor beta chains presented below share a single source sample, sequenced in a study of cytomegalovirus exposure and HLA in healthy donors. The PCR contained 60 Vbeta and 13 Jbeta primers. TCRdb keeps only in-frame clones here, not all; method: immunoSEQ multiplex PCR. The table records 90,000 to 100,000 clones, roughly 80% of them present only once. Sequenced material: PBMCs. Every receptor here comes from a woman aged 60-75 years in good health and CMV-seronegative.

The chain joins TRBV4-1 to TRBJ2-3; TRBD2 matches 7 bases. CDR1 is MGHRA, CDR2 YSYEKL, per germline. Trimming took 2 bases from V and 6 from J; bases not matched to a gene: 5. This CDR3 contains 14 residues. CDR3 in amino acids: CASSQQGGLDTQYF. In nucleotides, the CDR3 is TGCGCCAGCAGCCAACAGGGAGGGTTGGATACGCAGTATTTT.

The genes are TRBV21-1 and TRBJ2-7; the listed D gene, TRBD1, was not tested against the DNA. TRBV21-1 represents a pseudogene. This CDR3 is built from 17 residues. The CDR3 spells CASSKALRRGLMYEQYF. As DNA, the CDR3 is TGTGCCAGCAGCAAAGCGCTACGCAGGGGGCTTATGTACGAGCAGTACTTC.

This clone has more than one count but fewer than ten. The CDR3 bases are TGCGCCAGCAGCCAAGATACGGCGGTTTTTCAGCCCCAGCATTTT. Its protein product is CASSQDTAVFQPQHF. The chain couples TRBV4-1 to TRBJ1-5; no firm D call. The length of the CDR3 is 15 residues. Trimming shortened V by 0 bases and J by 6 bases, and 12 bases separated the two germline ends. Germline CDR1 is MGHRA and CDR2 is YSYEKL.

The rearrangement joins TRBV30 to TRBJ2-3; 7 bases match TRBD2. Germline CDR1 GTSNPN, CDR2 SVGIG (reference sequence). The CDR3 covers 13 residues. V shed 7 bases and J 2 bases; nucleotides not matched to a gene: 6. The chain's CDR3 is CAYTSEYTDTQYF. CDR3 DNA: TGTGCCTACACTAGCGAGTACACAGATACGCAGTATTTT.

V is TRBV4-1 and J is TRBJ2-2; no clear D. V was pared by 4 bases and J by 6 bases, with 9 bases between. In germline, CDR1 is MGHRA, CDR2 YSYEKL. The CDR3 covers 13 residues. The CDR3 protein is CASSLRGAGELFF. CDR3 DNA sequence: TGCGCCAGCAGCCTCCGTGGAGCCGGGGAGCTGTTTTTT.

This chain links TRBV28 with TRBJ2-7; 8 bases fit TRBD1. The CDR3 runs to 14 residues. In germline, CDR1 is MDHEN, CDR2 SYDVKM. The V segment lost 3 bases and the J segment 5 bases; nucleotides outside the gene matches: 6. The CDR3 DNA reads as TGTGCCAGCAGTTTTCGGGACAGGCCCCACGAGCAGTACTTC. Amino acid sequence: CASSFRDRPHEQYF. Full variable domain (outside the CDR3, taken from reference TRBV28 and TRBJ2-7): DVKVTQSSRYLVKRTGEKVFLECVQDMDHENMFWYRQDPGLGLRLIYFSYDVKMKEKGDIPEGYSVSREKKERFSLILESASTNQTSMYLCASSFRDRPHEQYFGPGTRLTVT.

V and J are TRBV25-1 and TRBJ2-2, with TRBD1 matching 7 bases. The germline gives CDR1 MGHDK, CDR2 SYGVNS. This CDR3 spans 16 amino acids. V lost 7 bases and J lost 4; bases outside the gene matches: 12. CDR3 protein: CASTGGPGQSTGELFF. DNA of the CDR3: TGTGCCAGCACCGGAGGTCCGGGACAGAGCACCGGGGAGCTGTTTTTT.

The rearrangement links TRBV7-6 to TRBJ2-3; TRBD2 agrees at 8 bases. In germline, CDR1 is SGHVS, CDR2 FNYEAQ. The CDR3 extends over 18 amino acids. V gave up 2 bases and J gave up 1 base; unmatched junction bases: 11. In DNA form, the CDR3 reads TGTGCCAGCAGCTTATGGAGCGGGAGAAATTCTGGCACAGATACGCAGTATTTT. It yields the protein CASSLWSGRNSGTDTQYF.

The chain is built from TRBV6-6 and TRBJ2-7, with a tentative D call TRBD1 (6 bases). Germline V gene lookup returns CDR1 MNHNY and CDR2 SVGAGI (reference sequence). This CDR3 has 16 residues. Trimming shortened V by 0 bases and J by 1 base, and 13 bases separated the two germline ends. This CDR3 is CASSYSGDRRSYEQYF. Written as DNA, the CDR3 is TGTGCCAGCAGTTACTCGGGCGACAGGCGATCCTACGAGCAGTACTTC.

The V call is TRBV7-2, the J call TRBJ2-3, with 8 bases lining up with TRBD2. Germline-derived CDR1 and CDR2 are SGHTA and FQGNSA. The V gene end was trimmed by 5 bases and the J gene end by 5 bases; junction bases not matched to a gene: 9. The CDR3 extends over 15 amino acids. CDR3 loop: CASSPTPAGGDTQYF. The CDR3 nucleotides read TGTGCCAGCAGCCCGACTCCGGCGGGAGGAGATACGCAGTATTTT.

The rearrangement links TRBV30 to TRBJ2-7, with D possibly matching TRBD2 (5 bases). The CDR3 has 12 amino acids. Trimming removed 0 bases from V and 2 bases from J, with 5 bases in between. Germline CDR1 reads GTSNPN; CDR2 reads SVGIG (reference sequence). In DNA form, the CDR3 reads TGTGCCTGGAGTGTACTAGCCTACGAGCAGTACTTC. It translates to CAWSVLAYEQYF.

The chain couples TRBV2 to TRBJ1-5; tentatively, D is TRBD1 (5 bases). V lost 3 bases, J lost 2 bases, and 8 bases lay in between. The CDR3 totals 14 residues. Per germline, CDR1 SNHLY and CDR2 FYNNEI. The CDR3 spells CASSDGGGNQPQHF. The CDR3, as DNA: TGTGCCAGCAGTGACGGGGGAGGCAATCAGCCCCAGCATTTT.

The chain employs TRBV27 and TRBJ2-7; the D is unclear. Germline CDR1 and CDR2: MNHEY and SMNVEV (reference sequence). The CDR3 has 13 amino acids. The V end was cut by 3 bases, the J end by 6 bases, with 12 bases between. In nucleotides, the CDR3 is TGTGCCAGCAGTTTGTGGCCTCTTGTCGAGCAGTACTTC. As protein: CASSLWPLVEQYF.

The rearrangement uses TRBV11-2 and TRBJ2-1; 7 nucleotides align to TRBD1. Per germline, CDR1 SGHAT and CDR2 FQNNGV. V lost 6 bases and J lost 5; bases outside the gene matches: 4. This CDR3 spans 13 amino acids. The CDR3 here is CASRVDRDNEQFF. The DNA of the CDR3 is TGTGCCAGCAGAGTCGACAGGGACAATGAGCAGTTCTTC.

CDR3 coding DNA: TGCGCCAGCAGCCAAGATCAGAGCGGGACCCGCAATGAGCAGTTCTTC. Its translation is CASSQDQSGTRNEQFF. The gene calls are TRBV4-1 and TRBJ2-1, with 7 bases identical to TRBD2. The CDR3 has 16 residues. J gave up 6 bases and V 0 bases, and 8 bases lay outside the gene matches. The germline V gene encodes CDR1 MGHRA and CDR2 YSYEKL.